The 19 T cell receptor beta chains below all came from one sample that was sequenced in a study of response to subunit inactivated influenza vaccine. TCRdb re-called the RT-PCR reads with MiXCR, one entry per CDR3 protein. Of about 570,000 distinct CDR3 sequences in the sample, approximately 10% were seen once. These data are also associated with another study on T cells expressing NK-cell markers. As that report states: For TCR beta, cDNA was produced by 5'RACE template switching with UMIs.

Sequenced material: PBMCs from blood, taken on the day of vaccination. Source of these receptors: a man aged 45-65 years who received an inactivated influenza vaccine.

This clonotype was observed a handful of times. The chain couples TRBV24-1 to TRBJ2-3; unclear D gene. The CDR3 covers 16 residues. V was trimmed by 6 bases and J by 2 bases, leaving 17 bases between them. Germline V gene lookup returns CDR1 KGHDR and CDR2 SFDVKD. The CDR3 spells CATSTSIGLVTDTQYF. In nucleotides, the CDR3 is TGTGCCACCAGTACGTCTATAGGGTTGGTCACAGATACGCAGTATTTT.

This clonotype was seen many times. The CDR3 sequence: CASSESTEVSSYNEQFF. The CDR3 DNA is TGTGCCAGCAGTGAGTCAACTGAGGTGAGCTCCTACAATGAGCAGTTCTTC. The chain combines TRBV25-1 with TRBJ2-1, with D hard to call. The germline V and J ends were trimmed by 3 bases and 0 bases, with 15 bases remaining between them. CDR3 length: 17 amino acids. Germline V gene data show CDR1 as MGHDK and CDR2 as SYGVNS.

This clonotype was seen a few times. The J gene is TRBJ2-7, the V gene TRBV20-1; perhaps TRBD2 as D (5 bases). The CDR3 sequence is 18 residues long. Germline V gene data show CDR1 as DFQATT and CDR2 as SNEGSKA (reference sequence). V lost 0 bases and J 3 bases, leaving 24 bases between the germline ends. The DNA for the CDR3 is TGCAGTGCTAGAGATGGGAGTAGCCTTAACCCTTCACTCTACGAGCAGTACTTC. Translated: CSARDGSSLNPSLYEQYF.

The table lists this clonotype with a few counts. The gene calls are TRBV6-5 and TRBJ1-6, with D tentatively TRBD1 (5 bases). This CDR3 contains 16 residues. V lost 4 bases to trimming and J lost 8 bases, with 18 bases between them. CDR1 MNHEY and CDR2 SVGAGI come from the germline V gene. The CDR3 DNA reads as TGTGCCAGCAGTTTCCCCGAGGGAGGGGTGTATTCACCCCTCCACTTT. Its translation is CASSFPEGGVYSPLHF.

The V gene is TRBV14, the J gene TRBJ2-2; D remains unclear. Trimming cost V 6 bases and J 0 bases, with 14 bases left between them. The CDR3 loop spans 16 amino acids. Germline CDR1 and CDR2: SGHDN and FVKESK. DNA for the CDR3: TGTGCCAGCAGACGCGGAACAGTCTCGAACACCGGGGAGCTGTTTTTT. It yields the protein CASRRGTVSNTGELFF. The variable domain in full, completed from reference TRBV14 and TRBJ2-2, reads EAGVTQFPSHSVIEKGQTVTLRCDPISGHDNLYWYRRVMGKEIKFLLHFVKESKQDESGMPNNRFLAERTGGTYSTLKVQPAELEDSGVYFCASRRGTVSNTGELFFGEGSRLTVL.

This rearrangement joins TRBV4-2 to TRBJ2-7, with 10 nucleotides matching TRBD2. Trimming took 4 bases from V and 5 from J; bases not matched to a gene: 20. This CDR3 contains 19 residues. Germline V gene data show CDR1 as LGHNA and CDR2 as YNFKEQ. The CDR3 here is CASSLDQRGGFPSHHEQYF. DNA for the CDR3: TGTGCCAGCAGCCTGGATCAGCGGGGGGGCTTTCCTAGTCACCACGAGCAGTACTTC.

The chain carries TRBV29-1 and TRBJ2-1; D call uncertain. The length of the CDR3 is 10 residues. With 4 bases removed from V and 14 bases from J, the gap between germline ends came to 12 bases. CDR1 is SQVTM, CDR2 ANQGSEA, per germline. The CDR3 protein is CSVVLDLEFF. In nucleotides, the CDR3 is TGCAGCGTTGTGCTGGACCTCGAGTTCTTC.

This clonotype was observed a handful of times. The rearrangement uses TRBV5-1 and TRBJ1-1; TRBD1 might be the D (6 bases). In germline, CDR1 is SGHRS, CDR2 YFSETQ. The CDR3 is 13 residues long. With 1 base removed from V and 6 bases from J, the gap between germline ends came to 10 bases. CDR3 protein: CASSLQGSAEAFF. CDR3 sequence (DNA): TGCGCCAGCAGCTTGCAGGGGAGCGCTGAAGCTTTCTTT.

The CDR3 loop reads CATSDRLAGLKDTQYF. In nucleotides, the CDR3 is TGTGCCACCAGTGACCGACTAGCGGGGTTGAAAGATACGCAGTATTTT. The chain has TRBV24-1 and TRBJ2-3; 11 nucleotides line up with TRBD2. Trimming took 4 bases from V and 5 from J; bases not matched to a gene: 7. Per the germline V gene, CDR1 is KGHDR and CDR2 is SFDVKD. The CDR3 runs to 16 residues.

This clonotype appeared a few times. This rearrangement joins TRBV20-1 to TRBJ2-1; D assignment may be TRBD1 or TRBD2 (5 bases each). V lost 0 bases and J lost 8, with 23 bases in between. Germline assignment: CDR1 DFQATT and CDR2 SNEGSKA (reference sequence). The CDR3 spans 17 residues. The DNA for the CDR3 is TGCAGTGCTAGAGATGTTCTGGGACCCACAGCCCGCGATGAGCAGTTCTTC. It translates to CSARDVLGPTARDEQFF.

The chain combines TRBV3-1 with TRBJ1-5, with a possible D match to TRBD1 (5 bases). Germline CDR1 reads LGHDT; CDR2 reads YNNKEL (reference sequence). V gave up 10 bases and J gave up 4 bases, with 17 bases separating them. This CDR3 has 14 amino acids. The CDR3 here is CATKNRGSNQPQHF. DNA of the CDR3: TGTGCCACCAAGAACCGGGGGTCGAATCAGCCCCAGCATTTT. The whole variable domain, remainder taken from reference TRBV3-1 and TRBJ1-5, is DTAVSQTPKYLVTQMGNDKSIKCEQNLGHDTMYWYKQDSKKFLKIMFSYNNKELIINETVPNRFSPKSPDKAHLNLHINSLELGDSAVYFCATKNRGSNQPQHFGDGTRLSIL.

This chain connects TRBV5-8 to TRBJ2-3; D call uncertain. V lost 1 base to trimming and J lost 4 bases, with 13 bases between them. This CDR3 spans 15 amino acids. Germline values: CDR1 SGHTS, CDR2 YDEGEE. CDR3 in amino acids: CASSLTLGMADTQYF. The CDR3 region has the DNA TGTGCCAGCAGCTTGACTTTGGGCATGGCAGATACGCAGTATTTT.

This clonotype was found a few times. The V and J genes are TRBV5-1 and TRBJ2-7; 8 bases are a match to TRBD1. Germline CDR1 and CDR2: SGHRS and YFSETQ. The CDR3 is 14 residues long. V shed 4 bases, J shed 1 base, and the junction held 4 bases outside the gene matches. CDR3 amino acids: CASSRNRGSYEQYF. CDR3 DNA: TGCGCCAGCAGCAGAAACAGGGGGTCCTACGAGCAGTACTTC.

This clonotype was seen a handful of times. This rearrangement joins TRBV6-1 to TRBJ2-7; 9 bases are a match to TRBD1. The junction had 10 bases not matched to a gene; V was cut back by 4 bases and J by 6 bases. Germline CDR1 and CDR2: MNHNS and SASEGT. This CDR3 spans 15 amino acids. The CDR3: CASSGTGGVGPEQYF. DNA of the CDR3: TGTGCCAGCAGTGGAACAGGGGGCGTAGGTCCCGAGCAGTACTTC.

The J gene is TRBJ2-7, the V gene TRBV5-1, with D perhaps matching TRBD1 (5 bases). Trimming pared 4 bases from V and 3 bases from J, leaving 11 bases between. Germline V lookup: CDR1 SGHRS, CDR2 YFSETQ. This CDR3 spans 13 amino acids. CDR3 nucleotides: TGCGCCAGCAGCCACGACAGCTACTACGAGCAGTACTTC. Its translation is CASSHDSYYEQYF.

The chain's CDR3 is CASSYSIDRGSGTQYF. The CDR3 region has the DNA TGTGCCAGCAGTTACTCGATAGACAGGGGGTCGGGTACGCAGTATTTT. The V and J genes are TRBV6-5 and TRBJ2-3, with 9 bases fitting TRBD1. This CDR3 region has 16 residues. The V gene's germline CDR1 is MNHEY and CDR2 SVGAGI. Losses at the gene ends were 0 bases for V and 8 bases for J; bases not matched to a gene: 9.

This clonotype was counted a few times. The gene calls are TRBV12-3 or TRBV12-4 and TRBJ2-7, with a tentative D call TRBD2 (5 bases). V dropped 3 bases and J dropped 3 bases, with 9 bases sitting between them. This CDR3 spans 13 amino acids. DNA for the CDR3: TGTGCCAGCAGTTTTCTAGCATTCTACGAGCAGTACTTC. This sequence encodes CASSFLAFYEQYF.

This clonotype was seen only a few times. The V call is TRBV20-1, the J call TRBJ2-7; D is uncertain. Germline lookup yields CDR1 DFQATT and CDR2 SNEGSKA (reference sequence). V was trimmed by 0 bases and J by 1 base, leaving 7 bases between them. This CDR3 spans 13 amino acids. Here the CDR3 DNA reads TGCAGTGCTAGAGAAAGGCGATCCTACGAGCAGTACTTC. The encoded protein is CSARERRSYEQYF.

This sequence joins TRBV29-1 and TRBJ2-1; TRBD2 aligns across 12 bases. The ends lost 7 bases at V and 7 bases at J; junction bases unmatched: 8. The CDR3 is 14 amino acids. CDR1 and CDR2 (germline): SQVTM, ANQGSEA. The CDR3 is CSASLAGGGNEQFF. The CDR3, as DNA: TGCAGCGCTTCACTAGCGGGGGGTGGGAATGAGCAGTTCTTC.